Listed below are T cell receptor beta chains from one sample, sequenced in a study of beta chain features in type 1 diabetes. The data were produced by immunoSEQ multiplex PCR, yet TCRdb's version contains in-frame clones alone and is incomplete. The sample has over 65,000 clones, approximately 32% seen once. Specimen: stem cell memory CD4+ T cells from blood. The receptors shown here come from a woman aged 18-29 years in good health. Both conserved end residues are part of each CDR3. The D gene is left open where the match is weak. Clone size is not always given. Where it is, it says once, few, many or a class for expanded clones.

J,size,D,V,DNA,CDR3
TRBJ2-5,few,.,TRBV18,TGTGCCAGCTCACTGGGCAGCCAAGAGACCCAGTACTTC,CASSLGSQETQYF
TRBJ2-3,few,TRBD2,TRBV4-3,TGCGCCAGCAGCCAAGAGGTGGCTAGCGGGGGAAACGGTGATACGCAGTATTTT,CASSQEVASGGNGDTQYF
TRBJ1-2,.,TRBD1,TRBV5-1,TGCGCCAGCAGCGTAATGGGACAGGGGGACGGCTACACCTTC,CASSVMGQGDGYTF
TRBJ1-1,.,.,TRBV5-8,TGTGCCAGCAGCTTTTCCGGGGGTACTGAAGCTTTCTTT,CASSFSGGTEAFF
TRBJ2-3,.,.,TRBV6-6,TGTGCCAGCAGTTCCCGGGACTCCATCACAGATACGCAGTATTTT,CASSSRDSITDTQYF
TRBJ1-2,few,TRBD1,TRBV7-8,TGTGCCAGCAGCTTACAGGGGGCCTTTAACTATGGCTACACCTTC,CASSLQGAFNYGYTF
TRBJ2-1,.,.,TRBV18,TGTGCCAGCTCACCACCGTTTGGCAGCTCCTACAATGAGCAGTTCTTC,CASSPPFGSSYNEQFF
TRBJ2-1,.,TRBD2,TRBV5-1,TGCGCCAGCCTACTAGCGGGGGGGCCCTGGGATGAGCAGTTCTTC,CASLLAGGPWDEQFF
TRBJ2-5,few,.,TRBV7-8,TGTGCCAGCAGAGTCGGAGAGACCCAGTACTTC,CASRVGETQYF
TRBJ2-3,few,TRBD1,TRBV4-3,TGCGCCAGCAGCCCCGGACAGGGGTTCACAGATACGCAGTATTTT,CASSPGQGFTDTQYF
TRBJ1-4,.,.,TRBV7-2,TGTGCCAGCAGCCGGGTCGGTGAAAAACTGTTTTTT,CASSRVGEKLFF
TRBJ1-2,.,TRBD1,TRBV6-5,TGTGCCAGCAGTCCCCGGGACAGGGTGAGCGGCTACACCTTC,CASSPRDRVSGYTF
TRBJ2-2,.,.,TRBV7-8,TGTGCCAGCAGGTACCGGGATCCTAACACCGGGGAGCTGTTTTTT,CASRYRDPNTGELFF
TRBJ2-7,few,.,TRBV6-1,TGTGCCAGCAGTGAACTTGCTACCTACGAGCAGTACTTC,CASSELATYEQYF
TRBJ1-4,.,.,TRBV6-6,TGTGCCAGCAGTTACTCTACAGAAGATGAAAAACTGTTTTTT,CASSYSTEDEKLFF
TRBJ1-1,.,TRBD1,TRBV12-5,TGTGCTAGTCGACAGGGATATAGGTATGCTGAAGCTTTCTTT,CASRQGYRYAEAFF
TRBJ2-3,few,.,TRBV18,TGTGCCAGCTCAGCAGGGGGCACAGATACGCAGTATTTT,CASSAGGTDTQYF
TRBJ1-4,few,.,TRBV4-3,TGCGCCAGCAGCCAAGGGGCCACGGAGGGTGAAAAACTGTTTTTT,CASSQGATEGEKLFF
TRBJ1-1,.,.,TRBV21-1,TGTGCCACCCGTGTCCTTCTCGTCACTGAAGCTTTCTTT,CATRVLLVTEAFF
TRBJ2-7,.,TRBD2,TRBV5-1,TGCGCCAGCAGCTTGTACGGGGGTGCGGGGGTGTTCGGCGAGCAGTACTTC,CASSLYGGAGVFGEQYF
TRBJ2-5,few,TRBD2,TRBV5-1,TGCGCCAGCAGCCTCGGGACTATTAGAGAGACCCAGTACTTC,CASSLGTIRETQYF
TRBJ2-7,.,.,TRBV7-6,TGTGCCAGCAGCTTACATGACGAGCAGTACTTC,CASSLHDEQYF
TRBJ2-2,.,.,TRBV6-1,TGTGCCAGCAGAGCCAACACCGGGGAGCTGTTTTTT,CASRANTGELFF
TRBJ2-5,.,TRBD2,TRBV2,TGTGCCAGCAGCGACGATACGACTAGCGGAAACCAAGAGACCCAGTACTTC,CASSDDTTSGNQETQYF
TRBJ1-3,.,.,TRBV11-2,TGTGCCAGCAGCTTCGAAGACATACCTGGAAACACCATATATTTT,CASSFEDIPGNTIYF
TRBJ2-7,.,TRBD2,TRBV2,TGTGCCAGCAGTGTACGACTAGCGGGAGGGAACGAGCAGTACTTC,CASSVRLAGGNEQYF
TRBJ2-6,.,TRBD1,TRBV5-1,TGCGCCAGCAGCTTGCAGGGGGCTCCTGGGGCCAACGTCCTGACTTTC,CASSLQGAPGANVLTF
TRBJ1-2,few,.,TRBV7-9,TGTGCCAGCAGCTTCTCCAGGGCGGATGGCTACACCTTC,CASSFSRADGYTF
TRBJ1-4,many,.,TRBV23-1,TGCGCCAGCAGTCAATCGGGCCCTCAAGGTGAAAAACTGTTTTTT,CASSQSGPQGEKLFF
TRBJ2-5,.,.,TRBV6-5,TGTGCCAGCAGTTACAACACAGGGCCGGAGACCCAGTACTTC,CASSYNTGPETQYF
TRBJ1-3,.,.,TRBV5-1,TGCGCCAGCAGCCCCGGCGGGGGAAACACCATATATTTT,CASSPGGGNTIYF
TRBJ2-3,.,TRBD2,TRBV9,TGTGCCAGCAGCGTAGTCGGGACTAGCGGCACAGATACGCAGTATTTT,CASSVVGTSGTDTQYF
TRBJ1-1,.,TRBD1,TRBV11-2,TGTGCCAGCAGCGGGAGCCGGACAGGCCACACTGAAGCTTTCTTT,CASSGSRTGHTEAFF
TRBJ2-1,few,.,TRBV27,TGTGCCTCACCAACCCAAGACCGCATTCAAAGGGGCAATGAGCAGTTCTTC,CASPTQDRIQRGNEQFF
TRBJ2-5,.,TRBD1,TRBV2,TGTGCCAGCAGGGCCCAGGGGGCCCAGTACTTC,CASRAQGAQYF
TRBJ1-5,few,.,TRBV30,TGTGCCTGGAGTCCCAGTGGCAATCAGCCCCAGCATTTT,CAWSPSGNQPQHF
TRBJ2-7,few,.,TRBV13,TGTGCCAGCAGCTTCTCGTGGGGAGCGTACGAGCAGTACTTC,CASSFSWGAYEQYF